This T cell receptor (beta chain) was identified in a study of blood T cell repertoires in COVID-19 (TCRdb year 2020). Regarding the research as a whole: Samples from collaborators originated in the United States, Italy and Spain and spanned both the acute and convalescent phases of COVID-19. The sample metadata nearly always contained a de-identified subject ID, COVID-19 status, age in years and sex. Where HLA class I and class II types were available, the types were taken from metadata supplied by the sample provider, not from assay-based typing. The material from the prospective study consisted of cDNA or gDNA derived from T cells, B-cell-depleted T cells, or PBMCs. The dataset comprised deeply sampled blood TCRbeta repertoires from subjects exposed to, actively infected with, or recovered from COVID-19. The repertoires were released in a freely available public database meant as a resource for research on the immune response to SARS-CoV-2. Samples were obtained from the ongoing ImmuneRACE study (first 160 participants) and from 1,000 to 1,500 subjects provided by 6 global collaborators.

Results the study describes overall, beyond this receptor: The quantity of clinical and demographic metadata differed by source and by participant and was supplied without curation.

Germline trimming: 2 bases from V, 3 bases from J; junction bases outside gene matches: 11. There are 18 amino acids in the CDR3, from cysteine to phenylalanine inclusive. Of the read, only the CDR3 DNA is kept; its 54 bases are in frame from base 1. The germline V gene sets CDR1 to MRHNA and CDR2 to SNTAGT. The immunoSEQ Assay, a bias-controlled multiplex PCR, was used to amplify TCRbeta CDR3 regions from genomic DNA. The source study handled its data this way. The number of nucleated cells in each sample was estimated by amplification of reference gene primers within the assay. To quantify the absolute abundance of each unique TCRbeta CDR3 rearrangement, sequence reads were collapsed and filtered. For each sample, productive Simpson clonality was calculated as the square root of Simpson's diversity index across productive rearrangements. Imported from immuneACCESS, the table was reduced by TCRdb to in-frame sequences with V and J called. These copies leave out some clones; in studies compared against another copy, an unresolved V gene accounts for under half, and the cause of the remainder is not known. The V and J calls and clone size are taken from that table; D and trimming were inferred from the DNA. The sample yields 310,000 or so clones; about 89% were counted once. The ten most abundant clones make up roughly 8.9% of the sample.

A word on this clone: Its antigen is still unknown. No much larger clone exists at a distance of one base, and base qualities are not known.

In the prospective study, participants were roughly 18 to 100 years old, resided in fewer than 25 geographic areas of the United States, and were enrolled through a virtual design. In the prospective study, participants were assigned to cohorts based on the clinical history participants reported in a screening survey and a study questionnaire. Recovered participants in ImmuneRACE Cohort 3 were defined as having two consecutive negative NP/OP PCR tests, clearance from a healthcare professional, or resolution of symptoms. Mobile phlebotomists in the prospective study collected whole blood, serum and a nasopharyngeal or oropharyngeal swab from every participant. Prospective study participants could optionally give additional blood draws and questionnaires over an approximately two-month period. Before DNA extraction, blood samples from the prospective study were shipped at room temperature or frozen.

The sequenced material came from PBMCs or T cells enriched from blood (not recorded which). The sequence is built from TRBV6-4 and TRBJ2-3; 10 junctional bases match TRBD2. The receptor was derived from a woman between 40 and 50 years old who had recovered from COVID-19. At the DNA level, the sequence is TGTGCCAGCAGTGACGCGCTAGTTAAGCGGGGGGGGACAGATACGCAGTATTTT. Its translation reads: CASSDALVKRGGTDTQYF.